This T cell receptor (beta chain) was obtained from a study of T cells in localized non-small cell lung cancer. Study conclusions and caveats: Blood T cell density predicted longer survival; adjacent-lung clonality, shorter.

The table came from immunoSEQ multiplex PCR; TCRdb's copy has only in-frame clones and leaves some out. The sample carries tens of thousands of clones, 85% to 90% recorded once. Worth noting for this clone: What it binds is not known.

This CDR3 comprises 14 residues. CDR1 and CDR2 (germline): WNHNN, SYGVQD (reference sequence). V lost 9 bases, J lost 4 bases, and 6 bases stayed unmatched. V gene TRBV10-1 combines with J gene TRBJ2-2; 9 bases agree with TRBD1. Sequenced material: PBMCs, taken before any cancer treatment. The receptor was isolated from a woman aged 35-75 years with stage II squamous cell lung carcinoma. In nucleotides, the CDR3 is TGCGCCAGTACAGGGGGCGAGGGCACCGGGGAGCTGTTTTTT. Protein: CASTGGEGTGELFF.